The clone carrying this T cell receptor (beta chain) occurred a few times. What it binds is not known. This record comes from a study of identical twins. The CDR3 runs 15 residues. Looked up from germline, CDR1 is DFQATT and CDR2 is SNEGSKA (reference sequence). V was cut by 3 bases and J by 4 bases, with 16 bases left in between. cDNA molecules carried unique molecular identifiers, and template switching added a universal primer site. One entry per CDR3 protein results from TCRdb running MiXCR on the 5' RACE reads. The table has 420,000 or so distinct CDR3 sequences, around a sixth seen once; the top ten hold approximately 12%. Regarding the study as a whole: Model-predicted out-of-frame TCR alpha sharing fell below observed values in monozygotic twins.

This clonotype was obtained from a man aged 45-65 years in good health. The chain is built from TRBV20-1 and TRBJ1-5; weak D call: TRBD1 (6 bases). The sequencing input was naive T cells sorted from blood. CDR3 nucleotide sequence: TGCAGTGCTAGGTCCCCGAAGGGGGATAATCAGCCCCAGCATTTT. Residues: CSARSPKGDNQPQHF.